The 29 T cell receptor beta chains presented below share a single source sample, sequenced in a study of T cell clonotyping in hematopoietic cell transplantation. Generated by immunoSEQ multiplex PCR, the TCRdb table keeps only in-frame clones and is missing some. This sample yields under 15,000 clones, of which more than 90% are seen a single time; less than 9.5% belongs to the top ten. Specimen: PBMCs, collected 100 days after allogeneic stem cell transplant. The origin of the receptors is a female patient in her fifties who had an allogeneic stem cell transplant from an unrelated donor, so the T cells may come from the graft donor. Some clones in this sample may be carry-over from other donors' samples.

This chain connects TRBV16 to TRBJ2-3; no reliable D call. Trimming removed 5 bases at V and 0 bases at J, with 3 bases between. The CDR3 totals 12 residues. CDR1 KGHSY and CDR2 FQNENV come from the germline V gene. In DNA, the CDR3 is TGTGCCAGCAGCGCGAGCACAGATACGCAGTATTTT. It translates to CASSASTDTQYF.

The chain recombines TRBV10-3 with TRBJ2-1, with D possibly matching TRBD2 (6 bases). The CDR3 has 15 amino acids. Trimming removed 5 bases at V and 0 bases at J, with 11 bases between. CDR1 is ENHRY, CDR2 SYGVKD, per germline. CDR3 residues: CAISNLGGSYNEQFF. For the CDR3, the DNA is TGTGCCATCAGTAACCTGGGGGGCTCCTACAATGAGCAGTTCTTC.

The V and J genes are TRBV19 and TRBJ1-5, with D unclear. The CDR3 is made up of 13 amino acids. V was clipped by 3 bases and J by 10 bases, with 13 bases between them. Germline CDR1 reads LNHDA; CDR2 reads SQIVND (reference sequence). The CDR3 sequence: CASSIQPPIPQHF. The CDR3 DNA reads TGTGCCAGTAGTATCCAGCCCCCAATCCCCCAGCATTTT.

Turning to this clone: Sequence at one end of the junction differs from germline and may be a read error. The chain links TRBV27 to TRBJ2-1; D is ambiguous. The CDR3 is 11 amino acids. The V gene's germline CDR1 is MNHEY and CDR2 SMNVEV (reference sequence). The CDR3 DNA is TGTGCCAACAGTTTCTACAATGAGCAGTTCTTC. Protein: CANSFYNEQFF.

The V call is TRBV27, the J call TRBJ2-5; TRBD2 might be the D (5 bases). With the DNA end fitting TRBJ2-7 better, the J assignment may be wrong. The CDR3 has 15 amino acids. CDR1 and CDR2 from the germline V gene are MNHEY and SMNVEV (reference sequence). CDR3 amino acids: CASSFGRANAYEQYF. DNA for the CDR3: TGTGCCAGCAGTTTTGGGCGGGCAAACGCCTACGAGCAGTACTTC.

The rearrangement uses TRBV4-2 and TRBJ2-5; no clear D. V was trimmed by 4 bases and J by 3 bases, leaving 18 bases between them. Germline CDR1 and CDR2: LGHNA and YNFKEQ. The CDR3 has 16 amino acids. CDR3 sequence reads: CASSLSFGPAEETQYF. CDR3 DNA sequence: TGTGCCAGCAGCCTCTCGTTTGGGCCCGCCGAAGAGACCCAGTACTTC.

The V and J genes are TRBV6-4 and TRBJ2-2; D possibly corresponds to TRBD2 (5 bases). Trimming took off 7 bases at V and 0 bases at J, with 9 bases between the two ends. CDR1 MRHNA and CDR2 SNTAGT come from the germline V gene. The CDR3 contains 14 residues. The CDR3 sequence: CASKATTNTGELFF. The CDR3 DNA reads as TGTGCCAGCAAGGCGACTACGAACACCGGGGAGCTGTTTTTT.

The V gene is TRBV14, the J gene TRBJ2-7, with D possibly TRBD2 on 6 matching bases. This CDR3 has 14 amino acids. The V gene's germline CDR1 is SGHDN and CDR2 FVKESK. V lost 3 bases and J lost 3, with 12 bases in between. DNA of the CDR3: TGTGCCAGCAGCCAGGGACTTCTCAACTACGAGCAGTACTTC. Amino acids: CASSQGLLNYEQYF.

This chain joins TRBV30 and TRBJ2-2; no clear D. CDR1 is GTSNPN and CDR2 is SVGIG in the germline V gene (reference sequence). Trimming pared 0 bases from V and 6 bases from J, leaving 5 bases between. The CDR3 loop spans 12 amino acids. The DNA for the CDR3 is TGTGCCTGGAGTGTACCCGCCGGGGAGCTGTTTTTT. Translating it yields CAWSVPAGELFF.

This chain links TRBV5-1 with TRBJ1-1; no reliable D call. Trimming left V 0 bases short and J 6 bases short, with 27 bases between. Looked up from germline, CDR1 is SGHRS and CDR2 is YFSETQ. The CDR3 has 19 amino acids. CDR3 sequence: CASSLAWARSSVFIPEAFF. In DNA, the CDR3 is TGCGCCAGCAGCTTGGCCTGGGCCCGGTCGTCCGTGTTTATCCCTGAAGCTTTCTTT.

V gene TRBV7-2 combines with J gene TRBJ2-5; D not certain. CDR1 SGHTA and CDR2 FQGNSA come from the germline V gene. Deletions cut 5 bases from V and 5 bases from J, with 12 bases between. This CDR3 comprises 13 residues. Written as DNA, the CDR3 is TGTGCCAGCAGCCGTCAAGGACGGGAGACCCAGTACTTC. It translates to CASSRQGRETQYF.

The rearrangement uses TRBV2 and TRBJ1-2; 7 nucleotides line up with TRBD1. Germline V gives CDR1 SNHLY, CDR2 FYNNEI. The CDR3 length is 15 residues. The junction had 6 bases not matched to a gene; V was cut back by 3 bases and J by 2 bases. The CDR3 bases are TGTGCCAGCAGTGACGGGACAGCAAAAAACTATGGCTACACCTTC. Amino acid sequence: CASSDGTAKNYGYTF.

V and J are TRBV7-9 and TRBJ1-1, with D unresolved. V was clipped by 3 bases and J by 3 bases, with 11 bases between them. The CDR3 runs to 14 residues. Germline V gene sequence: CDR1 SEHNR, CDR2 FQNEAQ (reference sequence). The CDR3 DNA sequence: TGTGCCAGCAGCTTGCGTGTTGGGGACACTGAAGCTTTCTTT. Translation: CASSLRVGDTEAFF.

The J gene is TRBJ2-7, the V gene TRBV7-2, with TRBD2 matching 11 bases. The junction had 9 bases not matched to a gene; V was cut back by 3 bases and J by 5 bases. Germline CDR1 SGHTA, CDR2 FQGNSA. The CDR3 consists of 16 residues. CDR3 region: CASSFRGSGGADEQYF. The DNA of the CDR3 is TGTGCCAGCAGCTTCAGGGGTAGCGGGGGGGCTGACGAGCAGTACTTC.

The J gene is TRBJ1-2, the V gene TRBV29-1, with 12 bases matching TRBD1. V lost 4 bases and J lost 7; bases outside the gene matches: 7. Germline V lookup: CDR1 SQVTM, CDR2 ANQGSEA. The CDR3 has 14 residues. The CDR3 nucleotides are TGCAGCGTTGGGTCGGGACAGGGGGCCGGTGGCTACACCTTC. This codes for CSVGSGQGAGGYTF. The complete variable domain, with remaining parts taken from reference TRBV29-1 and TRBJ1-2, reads SAVISQKPSRDICQRGTSLTIQCQVDSQVTMMFWYRQQPGQSLTLIATANQGSEATYESGFVIDKFPISRPNLTFSTLTVSNMSPEDSSIYLCSVGSGQGAGGYTFGSGTRLTVV.

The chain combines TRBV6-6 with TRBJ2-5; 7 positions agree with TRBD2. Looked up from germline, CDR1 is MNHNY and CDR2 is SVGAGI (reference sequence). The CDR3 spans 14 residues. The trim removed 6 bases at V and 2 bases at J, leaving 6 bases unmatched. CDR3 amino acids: CASSSSSGQETQYF. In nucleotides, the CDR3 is TGTGCCAGCAGCTCCTCTAGCGGACAAGAGACCCAGTACTTC.

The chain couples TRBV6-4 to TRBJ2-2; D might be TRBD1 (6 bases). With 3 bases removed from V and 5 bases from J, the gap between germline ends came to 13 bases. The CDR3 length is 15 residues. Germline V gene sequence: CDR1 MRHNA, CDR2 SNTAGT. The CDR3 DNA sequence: TGTGCCAGCAGTGAGAGCAGGGGTCATACCGGGGAGCTGTTTTTT. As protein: CASSESRGHTGELFF.

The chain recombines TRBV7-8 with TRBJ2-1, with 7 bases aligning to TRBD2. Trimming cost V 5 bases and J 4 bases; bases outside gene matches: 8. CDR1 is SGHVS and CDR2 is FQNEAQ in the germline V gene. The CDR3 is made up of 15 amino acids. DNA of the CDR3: TGTGCCAGCAGCCAGCGGGACTCTACATACAATGAGCAGTTCTTC. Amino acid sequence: CASSQRDSTYNEQFF.

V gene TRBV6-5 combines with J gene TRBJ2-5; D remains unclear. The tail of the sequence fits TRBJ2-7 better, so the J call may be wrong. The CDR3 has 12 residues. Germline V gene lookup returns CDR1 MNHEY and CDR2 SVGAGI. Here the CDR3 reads CASSPGLDEQYF. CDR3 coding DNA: TGTGCCAGCAGCCCCGGCCTGGACGAGCAGTACTTC.

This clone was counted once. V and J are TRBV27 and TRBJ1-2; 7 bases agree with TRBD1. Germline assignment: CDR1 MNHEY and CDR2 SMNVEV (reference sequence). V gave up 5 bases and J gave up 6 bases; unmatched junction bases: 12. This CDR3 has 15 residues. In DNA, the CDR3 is TGTGCCAGCAGTCCGATGCCGACAGGGCGTCATGGCTACACCTTC. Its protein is CASSPMPTGRHGYTF.

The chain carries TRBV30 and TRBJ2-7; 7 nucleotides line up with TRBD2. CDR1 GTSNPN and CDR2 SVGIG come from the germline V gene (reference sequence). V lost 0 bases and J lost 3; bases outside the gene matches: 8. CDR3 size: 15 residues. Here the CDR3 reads CAWSVNPSGSYEQYF. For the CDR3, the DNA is TGTGCCTGGAGTGTTAACCCTAGCGGAAGCTACGAGCAGTACTTC. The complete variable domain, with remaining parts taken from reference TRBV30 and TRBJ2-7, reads SQTIHQWPATLVQPVGSPLSLECTVEGTSNPNLYWYRQAAGRGLQLLFYSVGIGQISSEVPQNLSASRPQDRQFILSSKKLLLSDSGFYLCAWSVNPSGSYEQYFGPGTRLTVT.

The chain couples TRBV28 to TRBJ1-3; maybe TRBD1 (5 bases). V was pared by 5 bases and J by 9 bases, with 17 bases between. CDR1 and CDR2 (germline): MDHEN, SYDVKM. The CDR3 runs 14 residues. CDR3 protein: CASSAGGRDGTIYF. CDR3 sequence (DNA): TGTGCCAGCAGTGCGGGCGGTAGGGACGGCACCATATATTTT.

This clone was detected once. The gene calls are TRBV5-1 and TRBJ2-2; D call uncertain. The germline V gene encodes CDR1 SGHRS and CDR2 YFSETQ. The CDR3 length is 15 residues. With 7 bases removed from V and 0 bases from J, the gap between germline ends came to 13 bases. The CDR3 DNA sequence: TGCGCCAGCGAAGAGACGGCTACGAACACCGGGGAGCTGTTTTTT. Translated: CASEETATNTGELFF.

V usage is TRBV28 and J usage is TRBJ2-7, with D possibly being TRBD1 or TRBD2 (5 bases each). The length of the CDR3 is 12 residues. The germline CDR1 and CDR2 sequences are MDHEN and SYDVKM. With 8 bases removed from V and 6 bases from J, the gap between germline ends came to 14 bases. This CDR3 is CASARRESEQYV. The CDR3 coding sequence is TGTGCCAGCGCTCGCAGGGAGAGCGAGCAGTACGTC.

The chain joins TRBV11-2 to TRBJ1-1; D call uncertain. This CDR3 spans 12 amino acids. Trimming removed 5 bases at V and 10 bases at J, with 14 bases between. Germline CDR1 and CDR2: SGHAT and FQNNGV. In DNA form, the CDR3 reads TGTGCCAGCAGCCAGGATCCAGGACCAGCTTTCTTT. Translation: CASSQDPGPAFF.

The DNA of the CDR3 is TGTGCCAGCAGCGTAGGAGGGCTGGGAATGGTAGAAAAACTGTTTTTT. Its protein product is CASSVGGLGMVEKLFF. The V call is TRBV9, the J call TRBJ1-4; no firm D call. Trimming shortened V by 0 bases and J by 8 bases, and 17 bases separated the two germline ends. The CDR3 covers 16 residues. The germline V gene has CDR1 SGDLS and CDR2 YYNGEE. The full variable domain, with the rest looked up from reference TRBV9 and TRBJ1-4, is DSGVTQTPKHLITATGQRVTLRCSPRSGDLSVYWYQQSLDQGLQFLIQYYNGEERAKGNILERFSAQQFPDLHSELNLSSLELGDSALYFCASSVGGLGMVEKLFFGSGTQLSVL.

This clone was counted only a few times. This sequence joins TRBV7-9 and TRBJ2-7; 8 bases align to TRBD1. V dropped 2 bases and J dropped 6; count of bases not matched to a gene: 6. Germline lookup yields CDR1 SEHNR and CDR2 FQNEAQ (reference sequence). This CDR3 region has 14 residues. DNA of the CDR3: TGTGCCAGCAGCTTACAGGGGGCGGGAAGCGAGCAGTACTTC. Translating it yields CASSLQGAGSEQYF.

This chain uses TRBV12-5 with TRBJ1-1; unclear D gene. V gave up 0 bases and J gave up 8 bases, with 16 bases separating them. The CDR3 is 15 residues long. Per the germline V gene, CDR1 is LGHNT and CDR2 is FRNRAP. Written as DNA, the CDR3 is TGTGCTAGTGGTTTGGTAGCGGGTCCAGCGTCCGAAGCTTTCTTT. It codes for CASGLVAGPASEAFF.

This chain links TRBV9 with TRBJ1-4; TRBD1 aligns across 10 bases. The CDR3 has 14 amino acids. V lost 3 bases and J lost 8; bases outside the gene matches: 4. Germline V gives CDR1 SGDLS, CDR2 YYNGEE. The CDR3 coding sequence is TGTGCCAGCAGCGCCGGACAGGGGGAGGAAAAACTGTTTTTT. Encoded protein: CASSAGQGEEKLFF.